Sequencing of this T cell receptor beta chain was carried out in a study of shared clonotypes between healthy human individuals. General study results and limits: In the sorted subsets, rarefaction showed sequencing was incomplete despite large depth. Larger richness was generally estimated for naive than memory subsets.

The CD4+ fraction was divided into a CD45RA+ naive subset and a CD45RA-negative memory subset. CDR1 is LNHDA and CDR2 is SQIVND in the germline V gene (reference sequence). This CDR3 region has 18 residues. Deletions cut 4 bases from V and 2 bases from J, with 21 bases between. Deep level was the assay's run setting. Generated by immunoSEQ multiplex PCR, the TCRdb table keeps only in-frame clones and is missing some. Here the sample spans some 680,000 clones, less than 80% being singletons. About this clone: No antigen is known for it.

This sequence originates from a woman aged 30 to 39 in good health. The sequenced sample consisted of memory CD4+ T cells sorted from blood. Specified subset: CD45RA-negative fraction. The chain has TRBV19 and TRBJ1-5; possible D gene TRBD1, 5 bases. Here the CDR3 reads CASSSIEGRRIRNQPQHF. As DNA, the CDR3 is TGTGCCAGTAGTAGCATCGAGGGGCGAAGGATACGCAATCAGCCCCAGCATTTT.